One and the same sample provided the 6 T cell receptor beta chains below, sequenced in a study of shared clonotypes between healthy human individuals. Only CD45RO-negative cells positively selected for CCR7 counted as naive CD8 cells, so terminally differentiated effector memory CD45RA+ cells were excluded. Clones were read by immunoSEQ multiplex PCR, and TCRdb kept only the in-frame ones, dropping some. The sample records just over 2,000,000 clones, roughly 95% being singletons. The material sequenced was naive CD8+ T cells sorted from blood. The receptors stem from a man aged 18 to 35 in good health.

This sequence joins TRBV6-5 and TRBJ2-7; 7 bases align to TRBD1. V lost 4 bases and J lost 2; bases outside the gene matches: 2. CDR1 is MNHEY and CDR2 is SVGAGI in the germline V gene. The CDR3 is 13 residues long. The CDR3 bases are TGTGCCAGCAGTTGGGGACAGACCTACGAGCAGTACTTC. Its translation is CASSWGQTYEQYF.

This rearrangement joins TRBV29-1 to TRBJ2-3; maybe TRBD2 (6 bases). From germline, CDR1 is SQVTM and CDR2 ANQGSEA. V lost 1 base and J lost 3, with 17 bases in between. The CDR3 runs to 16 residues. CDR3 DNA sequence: TGCAGCGTTGAAGGAACCACTAGCCGGGGGACAGATACGCAGTATTTT. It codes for CSVEGTTSRGTDTQYF.

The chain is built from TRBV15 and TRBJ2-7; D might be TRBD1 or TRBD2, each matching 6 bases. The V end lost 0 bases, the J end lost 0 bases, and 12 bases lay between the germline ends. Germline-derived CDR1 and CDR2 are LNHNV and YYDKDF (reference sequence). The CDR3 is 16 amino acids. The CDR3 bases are TGTGCCACCAGCAGAGAGGGGGCGGGGAGCTCCTACGAGCAGTACTTC. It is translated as CATSREGAGSSYEQYF.

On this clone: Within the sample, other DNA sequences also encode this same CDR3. The DNA of the CDR3 is TGTGCCAGCAGTTTAGTTGGGGCCGGGGAGCTGTTTTTT. The encoded protein is CASSLVGAGELFF. The V call is TRBV27, the J call TRBJ2-2, with no clear D. The CDR3 consists of 13 residues. CDR1 MNHEY and CDR2 SMNVEV come from the germline V gene (reference sequence). Trimming took off 2 bases at V and 6 bases at J, with 7 bases between the two ends.

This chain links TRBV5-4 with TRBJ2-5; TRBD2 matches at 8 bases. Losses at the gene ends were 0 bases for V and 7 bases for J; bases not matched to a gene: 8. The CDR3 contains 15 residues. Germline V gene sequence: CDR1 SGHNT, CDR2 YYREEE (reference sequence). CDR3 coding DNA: TGTGCCAGCAGCTTGGACCGGGGGGGCCTGCCGACCCAGTACTTC. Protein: CASSLDRGGLPTQYF. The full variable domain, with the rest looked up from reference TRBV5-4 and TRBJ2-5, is ETGVTQSPTHLIKTRGQQVTLRCSSQSGHNTVSWYQQALGQGPQFIFQYYREEENGRGNFPPRFSGLQFPNYSSELNVNALELDDSALYLCASSLDRGGLPTQYFGPGTRLLVL.

In DNA, the CDR3 is TGTGCCAGCAGTTACATCACGGGGGGTAGCACAGATACGCAGTATTTT. This gives the protein CASSYITGGSTDTQYF. The chain recombines TRBV6-5 with TRBJ2-3; 7 nucleotides agree with TRBD2. Germline V gene data show CDR1 as MNHEY and CDR2 as SVGAGI. V lost 2 bases to trimming and J lost 0 bases; unmatched junction nucleotides: 5. CDR3 length: 16 amino acids.